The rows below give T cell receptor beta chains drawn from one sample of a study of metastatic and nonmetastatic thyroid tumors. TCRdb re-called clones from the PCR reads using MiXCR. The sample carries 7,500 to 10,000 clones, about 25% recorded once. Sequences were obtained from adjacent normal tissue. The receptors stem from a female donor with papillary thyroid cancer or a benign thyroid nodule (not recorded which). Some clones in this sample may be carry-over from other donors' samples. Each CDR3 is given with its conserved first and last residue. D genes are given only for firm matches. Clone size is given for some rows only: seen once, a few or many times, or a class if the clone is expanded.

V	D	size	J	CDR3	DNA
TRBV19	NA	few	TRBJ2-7	CASSSSPGYDQYF	TGTGCCAGTAGCTCCTCCCCCGGCTACGATCAGTACTTC
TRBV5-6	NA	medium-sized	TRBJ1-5	CASSLRGPDQPQHF	TGTGCCAGCAGCTTACGGGGCCCCGATCAGCCCCAGCATTTT
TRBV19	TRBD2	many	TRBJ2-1	CASRSGTSGRAGSYNEQFF	TGTGCCAGTAGGTCCGGGACTAGCGGGAGGGCCGGTTCCTACAATGAGCAGTTCTTC
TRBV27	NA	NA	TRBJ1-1	CASSPALGHMNAEAFF	TGTGCCAGCAGCCCCGCCCTCGGTCATATGAACGCTGAAGCCTTCTTT
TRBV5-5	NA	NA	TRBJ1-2	CASSSIMARRYGYTF	TGTGCCAGCAGCTCCATCATGGCGAGGAGGTATGGCTACACCTTC
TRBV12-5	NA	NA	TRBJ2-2	CASGSGLKAGELFF	TGTGCTAGTGGATCGGGACTGAAGGCCGGGGAGCTGTTTTTT
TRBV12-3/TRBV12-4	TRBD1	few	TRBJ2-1	CASSFYPGGNNEQFF	TGTGCCAGCAGTTTTTACCCAGGGGGTAATAATGAGCAGTTCTTC
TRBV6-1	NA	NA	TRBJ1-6	CASSEGGQGNSPLHF	TGTGCCAGCAGTGAAGGGGGGCAGGGGAATTCACCCCTCCACTTT
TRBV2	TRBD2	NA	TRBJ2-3	CASSGLELAGEGNTQYF	TGTGCCAGCAGTGGACTCGAACTAGCGGGGGAGGGAAATACGCAGTATTTT
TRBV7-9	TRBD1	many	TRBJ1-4	CASSLMTGRDEKLFF	TGTGCCAGCAGCTTAATGACAGGGAGGGATGAAAAACTGTTTTTT